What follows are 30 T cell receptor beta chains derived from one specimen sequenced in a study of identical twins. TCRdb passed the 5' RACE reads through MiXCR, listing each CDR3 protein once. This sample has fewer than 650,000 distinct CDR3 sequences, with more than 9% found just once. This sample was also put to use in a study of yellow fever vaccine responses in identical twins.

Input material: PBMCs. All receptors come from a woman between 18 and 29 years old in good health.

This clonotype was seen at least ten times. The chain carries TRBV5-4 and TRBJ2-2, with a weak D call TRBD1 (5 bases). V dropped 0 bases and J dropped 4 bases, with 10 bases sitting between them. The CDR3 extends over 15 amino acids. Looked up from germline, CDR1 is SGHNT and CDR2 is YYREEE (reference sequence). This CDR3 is CASSLGWGVTGELFF. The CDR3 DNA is TGTGCCAGCAGCTTGGGGTGGGGCGTCACCGGGGAGCTGTTTTTT.

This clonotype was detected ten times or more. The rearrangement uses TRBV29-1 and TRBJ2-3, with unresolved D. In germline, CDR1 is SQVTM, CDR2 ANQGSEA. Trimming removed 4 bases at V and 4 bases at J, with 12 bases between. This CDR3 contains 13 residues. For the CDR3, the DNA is TGCAGCGTTGTTGGCAGTTCCCCAGATACGCAGTATTTT. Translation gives CSVVGSSPDTQYF.

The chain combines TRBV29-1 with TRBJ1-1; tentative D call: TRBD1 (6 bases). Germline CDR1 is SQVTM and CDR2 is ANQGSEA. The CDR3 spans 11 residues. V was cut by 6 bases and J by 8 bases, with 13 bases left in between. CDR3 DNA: TGCAGCGTCCAATTCACAGGGGAAGCTTTCTTT. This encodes CSVQFTGEAFF.

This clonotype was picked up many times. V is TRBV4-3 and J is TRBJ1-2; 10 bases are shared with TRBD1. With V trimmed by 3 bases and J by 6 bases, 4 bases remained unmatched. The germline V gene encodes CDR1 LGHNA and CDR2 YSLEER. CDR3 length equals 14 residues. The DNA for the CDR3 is TGCGCCAGCAGCCAGGTAGACAGGGGGCATGGCTACACCTTC. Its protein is CASSQVDRGHGYTF.

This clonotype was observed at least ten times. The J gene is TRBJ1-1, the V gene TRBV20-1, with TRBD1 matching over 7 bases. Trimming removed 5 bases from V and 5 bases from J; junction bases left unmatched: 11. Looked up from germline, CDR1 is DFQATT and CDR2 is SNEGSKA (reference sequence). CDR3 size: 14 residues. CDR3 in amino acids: CSAPRGGGGTEAFF. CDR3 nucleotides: TGCAGTGCTCCCCGAGGGGGCGGCGGAACTGAAGCTTTCTTT.

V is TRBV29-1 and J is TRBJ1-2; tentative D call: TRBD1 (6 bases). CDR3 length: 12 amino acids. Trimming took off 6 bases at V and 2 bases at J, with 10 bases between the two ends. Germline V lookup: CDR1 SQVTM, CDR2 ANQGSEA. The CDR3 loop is CSVDRSNYGYTF. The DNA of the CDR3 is TGCAGCGTCGACAGGTCCAACTATGGCTACACCTTC.

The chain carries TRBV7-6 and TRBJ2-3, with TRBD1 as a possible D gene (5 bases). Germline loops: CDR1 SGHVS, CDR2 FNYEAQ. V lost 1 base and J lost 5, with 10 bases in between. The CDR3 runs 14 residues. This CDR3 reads CASSLVPRGDTQYF. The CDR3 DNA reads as TGTGCCAGCAGCTTAGTCCCAAGGGGAGATACGCAGTATTTT. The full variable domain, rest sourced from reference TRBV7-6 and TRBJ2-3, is GAGVSQSPRYKVTKRGQDVALRCDPISGHVSLYWYRQALGQGPEFLTYFNYEAQQDKSGLPNDRFSAERPEGSISTLTIQRTEQRDSAMYRCASSLVPRGDTQYFGPGTRLTVL.

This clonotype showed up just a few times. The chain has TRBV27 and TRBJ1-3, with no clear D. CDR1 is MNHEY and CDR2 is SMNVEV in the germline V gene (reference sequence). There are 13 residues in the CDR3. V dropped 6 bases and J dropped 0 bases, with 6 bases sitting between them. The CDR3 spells CASRPDSGNTIYF. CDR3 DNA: TGTGCCAGCAGACCGGACTCTGGAAACACCATATATTTT.

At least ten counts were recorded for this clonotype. In DNA, the CDR3 is TGTGCCAGCAGTTTGAGTTCGGGAGAGACCCAGTACTTC. This sequence encodes CASSLSSGETQYF. The rearrangement uses TRBV12-3 or TRBV12-4 and TRBJ2-5, with D unresolved. The CDR3 sequence is 13 residues long. Trimming left V 3 bases short and J 4 bases short, with 9 bases between.

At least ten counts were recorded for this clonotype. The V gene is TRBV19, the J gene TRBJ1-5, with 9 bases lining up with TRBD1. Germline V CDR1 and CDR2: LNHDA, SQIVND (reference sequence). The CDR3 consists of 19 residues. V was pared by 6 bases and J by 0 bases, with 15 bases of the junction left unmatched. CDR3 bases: TGTGCCAGTAGCCTGGACAGGGGATCTCTACTATATAGCAATCAGCCCCAGCATTTT. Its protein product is CASSLDRGSLLYSNQPQHF.

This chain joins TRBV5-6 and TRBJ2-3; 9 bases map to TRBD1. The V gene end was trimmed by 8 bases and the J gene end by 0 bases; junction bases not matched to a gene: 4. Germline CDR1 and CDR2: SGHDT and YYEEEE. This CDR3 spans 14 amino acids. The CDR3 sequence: CARNRGLSTDTQYF. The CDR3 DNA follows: TGTGCCAGGAACAGGGGGCTCAGCACAGATACGCAGTATTTT.

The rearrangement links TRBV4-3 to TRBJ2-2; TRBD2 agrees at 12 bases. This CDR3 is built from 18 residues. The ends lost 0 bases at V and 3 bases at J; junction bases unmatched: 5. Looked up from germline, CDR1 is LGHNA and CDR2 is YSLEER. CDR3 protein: CASSQDRLAGADTGELFF. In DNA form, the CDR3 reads TGCGCCAGCAGCCAAGACCGACTAGCGGGAGCGGACACCGGGGAGCTGTTTTTT.

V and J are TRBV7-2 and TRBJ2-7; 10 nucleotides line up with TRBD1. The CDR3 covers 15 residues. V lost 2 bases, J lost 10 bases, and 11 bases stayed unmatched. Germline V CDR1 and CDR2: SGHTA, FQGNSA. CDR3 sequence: CASSLLRTGGPDQYF. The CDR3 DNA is TGTGCCAGCAGCTTATTACGGACAGGGGGGCCGGACCAGTACTTC.

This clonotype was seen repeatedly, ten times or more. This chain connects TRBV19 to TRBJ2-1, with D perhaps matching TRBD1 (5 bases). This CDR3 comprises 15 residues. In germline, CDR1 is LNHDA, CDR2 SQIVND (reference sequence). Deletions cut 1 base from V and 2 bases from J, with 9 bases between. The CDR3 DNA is TGTGCCAGTAGTATAGGTAAGGGGACCTACAATGAGCAGTTCTTC. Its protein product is CASSIGKGTYNEQFF.

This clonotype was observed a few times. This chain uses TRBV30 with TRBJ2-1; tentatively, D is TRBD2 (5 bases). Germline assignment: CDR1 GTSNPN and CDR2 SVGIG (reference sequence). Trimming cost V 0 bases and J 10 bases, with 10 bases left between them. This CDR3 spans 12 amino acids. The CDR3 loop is CAWSVSTGEQFF. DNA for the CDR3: TGTGCCTGGAGTGTAAGTACGGGGGAGCAGTTCTTC.

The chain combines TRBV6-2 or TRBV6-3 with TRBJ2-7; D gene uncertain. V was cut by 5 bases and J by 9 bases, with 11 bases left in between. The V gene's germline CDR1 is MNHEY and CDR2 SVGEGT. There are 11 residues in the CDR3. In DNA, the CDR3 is TGTGCCAGCAGTAGACTCTACTGGCAGTACTTC. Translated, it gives CASSRLYWQYF.

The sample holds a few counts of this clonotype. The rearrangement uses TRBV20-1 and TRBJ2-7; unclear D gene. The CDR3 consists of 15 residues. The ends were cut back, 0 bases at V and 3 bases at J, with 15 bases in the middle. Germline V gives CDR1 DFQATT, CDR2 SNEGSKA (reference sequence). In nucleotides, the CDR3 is TGCAGTGCTAGAGATGTTAAAGACGTCCGCTACGAGCAGTACTTC. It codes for CSARDVKDVRYEQYF.

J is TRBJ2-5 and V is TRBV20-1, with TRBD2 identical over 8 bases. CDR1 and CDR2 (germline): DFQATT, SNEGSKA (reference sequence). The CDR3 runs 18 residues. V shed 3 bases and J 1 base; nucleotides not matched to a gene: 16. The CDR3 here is CSARENSGNKPIQETQYF. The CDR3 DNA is TGCAGTGCTAGGGAAAATAGCGGGAATAAACCCATCCAAGAGACCCAGTACTTC.

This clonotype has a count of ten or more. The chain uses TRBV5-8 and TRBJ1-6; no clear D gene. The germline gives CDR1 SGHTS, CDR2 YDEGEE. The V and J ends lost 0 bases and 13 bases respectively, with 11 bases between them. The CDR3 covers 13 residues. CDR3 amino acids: CASSLARETPLHF. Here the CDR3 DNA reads TGTGCCAGCAGCTTGGCCCGGGAGACGCCCCTCCACTTT.

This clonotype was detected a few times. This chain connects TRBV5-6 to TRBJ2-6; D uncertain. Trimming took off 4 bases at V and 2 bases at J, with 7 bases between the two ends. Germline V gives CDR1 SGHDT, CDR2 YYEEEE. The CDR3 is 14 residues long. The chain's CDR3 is CASSSQPGANVLTF. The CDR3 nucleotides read TGTGCCAGCAGCAGCCAACCTGGGGCCAACGTCCTGACTTTC. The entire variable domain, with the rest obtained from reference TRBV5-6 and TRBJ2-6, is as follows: DAGVTQSPTHLIKTRGQQVTLRCSPKSGHDTVSWYQQALGQGPQFIFQYYEEEERQRGNFPDRFSGHQFPNYSSELNVNALLLGDSALYLCASSSQPGANVLTFGAGSRLTVL.

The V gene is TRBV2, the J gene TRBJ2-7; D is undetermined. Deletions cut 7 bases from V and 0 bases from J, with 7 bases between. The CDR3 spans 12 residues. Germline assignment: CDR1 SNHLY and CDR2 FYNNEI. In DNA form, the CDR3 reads TGTGCCAGCAACTTATTCTCCTACGAGCAGTACTTC. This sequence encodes CASNLFSYEQYF.

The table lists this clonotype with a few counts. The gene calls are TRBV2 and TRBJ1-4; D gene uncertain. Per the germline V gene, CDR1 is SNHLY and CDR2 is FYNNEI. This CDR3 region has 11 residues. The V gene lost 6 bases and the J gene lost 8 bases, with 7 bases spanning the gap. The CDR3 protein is CASRHEEKLFF. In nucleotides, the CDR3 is TGTGCCAGCAGACACGAAGAAAAACTGTTTTTT.

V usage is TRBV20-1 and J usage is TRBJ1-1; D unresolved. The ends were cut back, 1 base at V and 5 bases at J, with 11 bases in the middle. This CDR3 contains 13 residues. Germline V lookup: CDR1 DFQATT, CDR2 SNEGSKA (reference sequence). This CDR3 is CSARGGVGTEAFF. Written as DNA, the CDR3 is TGCAGTGCTAGAGGCGGGGTTGGAACTGAAGCTTTCTTT.

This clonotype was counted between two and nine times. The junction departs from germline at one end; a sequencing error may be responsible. The CDR3 is CASSVAGGGLYNEQFF. In nucleotides, the CDR3 is TGTGCCAGCAGCGTAGCGGGGGGGGGCCTTTACAATGAGCAGTTTTTC. The gene calls are TRBV9 and TRBJ2-1; 8 positions match TRBD2. Germline assignment: CDR1 SGDLS and CDR2 YYNGEE. The CDR3 totals 16 residues.

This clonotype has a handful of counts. The CDR3 protein is CASSRFDSPLHF. Written as DNA, the CDR3 is TGTGCCAGCAGCCGATTTGATTCACCCCTCCACTTT. V usage is TRBV7-2 and J usage is TRBJ1-6; D is unresolved. The germline V gene encodes CDR1 SGHTA and CDR2 FQGNSA. Trimming removed 5 bases at V and 8 bases at J, with 7 bases between. The CDR3 loop spans 12 amino acids.

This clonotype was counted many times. CDR3 region: CASSLGPEGYEQYF. The CDR3 bases are TGCGCCAGCAGCTTGGGCCCAGAGGGATACGAGCAGTACTTC. The chain combines TRBV5-1 with TRBJ2-7; perhaps TRBD2 as D (5 bases). The CDR3 has 14 amino acids. V lost 0 bases, J lost 4 bases, and 11 bases lay in between. The germline V gene has CDR1 SGHRS and CDR2 YFSETQ.

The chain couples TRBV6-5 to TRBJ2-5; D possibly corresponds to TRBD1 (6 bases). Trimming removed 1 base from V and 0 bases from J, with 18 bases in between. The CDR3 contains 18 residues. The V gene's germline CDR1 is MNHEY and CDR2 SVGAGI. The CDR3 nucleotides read TGTGCCAGCAGTTACTTCAATTTACAGGGACCCCACCAAGAGACCCAGTACTTC. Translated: CASSYFNLQGPHQETQYF.

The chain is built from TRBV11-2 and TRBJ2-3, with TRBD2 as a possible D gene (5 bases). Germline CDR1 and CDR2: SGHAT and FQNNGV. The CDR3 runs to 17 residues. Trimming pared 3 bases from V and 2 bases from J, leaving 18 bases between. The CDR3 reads CASSLSQSQRHTDTQYF. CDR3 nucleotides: TGTGCCAGCAGCTTGTCCCAGAGCCAGCGGCACACAGATACGCAGTATTTT.

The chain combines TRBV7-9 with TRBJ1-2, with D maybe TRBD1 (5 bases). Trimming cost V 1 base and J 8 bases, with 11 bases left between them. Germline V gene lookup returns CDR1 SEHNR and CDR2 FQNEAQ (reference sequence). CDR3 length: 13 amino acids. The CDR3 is CASSLGGSGGYTF. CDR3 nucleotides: TGTGCCAGCAGCTTAGGGGGCTCTGGAGGCTACACCTTC.

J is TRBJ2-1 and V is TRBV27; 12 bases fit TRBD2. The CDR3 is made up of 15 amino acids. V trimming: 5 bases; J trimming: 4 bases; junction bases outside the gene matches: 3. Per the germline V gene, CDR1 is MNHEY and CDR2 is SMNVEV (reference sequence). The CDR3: CASSKTSGGYNEQFF. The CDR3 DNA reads TGTGCCAGCAGTAAGACTAGCGGGGGTTACAATGAGCAGTTCTTC.